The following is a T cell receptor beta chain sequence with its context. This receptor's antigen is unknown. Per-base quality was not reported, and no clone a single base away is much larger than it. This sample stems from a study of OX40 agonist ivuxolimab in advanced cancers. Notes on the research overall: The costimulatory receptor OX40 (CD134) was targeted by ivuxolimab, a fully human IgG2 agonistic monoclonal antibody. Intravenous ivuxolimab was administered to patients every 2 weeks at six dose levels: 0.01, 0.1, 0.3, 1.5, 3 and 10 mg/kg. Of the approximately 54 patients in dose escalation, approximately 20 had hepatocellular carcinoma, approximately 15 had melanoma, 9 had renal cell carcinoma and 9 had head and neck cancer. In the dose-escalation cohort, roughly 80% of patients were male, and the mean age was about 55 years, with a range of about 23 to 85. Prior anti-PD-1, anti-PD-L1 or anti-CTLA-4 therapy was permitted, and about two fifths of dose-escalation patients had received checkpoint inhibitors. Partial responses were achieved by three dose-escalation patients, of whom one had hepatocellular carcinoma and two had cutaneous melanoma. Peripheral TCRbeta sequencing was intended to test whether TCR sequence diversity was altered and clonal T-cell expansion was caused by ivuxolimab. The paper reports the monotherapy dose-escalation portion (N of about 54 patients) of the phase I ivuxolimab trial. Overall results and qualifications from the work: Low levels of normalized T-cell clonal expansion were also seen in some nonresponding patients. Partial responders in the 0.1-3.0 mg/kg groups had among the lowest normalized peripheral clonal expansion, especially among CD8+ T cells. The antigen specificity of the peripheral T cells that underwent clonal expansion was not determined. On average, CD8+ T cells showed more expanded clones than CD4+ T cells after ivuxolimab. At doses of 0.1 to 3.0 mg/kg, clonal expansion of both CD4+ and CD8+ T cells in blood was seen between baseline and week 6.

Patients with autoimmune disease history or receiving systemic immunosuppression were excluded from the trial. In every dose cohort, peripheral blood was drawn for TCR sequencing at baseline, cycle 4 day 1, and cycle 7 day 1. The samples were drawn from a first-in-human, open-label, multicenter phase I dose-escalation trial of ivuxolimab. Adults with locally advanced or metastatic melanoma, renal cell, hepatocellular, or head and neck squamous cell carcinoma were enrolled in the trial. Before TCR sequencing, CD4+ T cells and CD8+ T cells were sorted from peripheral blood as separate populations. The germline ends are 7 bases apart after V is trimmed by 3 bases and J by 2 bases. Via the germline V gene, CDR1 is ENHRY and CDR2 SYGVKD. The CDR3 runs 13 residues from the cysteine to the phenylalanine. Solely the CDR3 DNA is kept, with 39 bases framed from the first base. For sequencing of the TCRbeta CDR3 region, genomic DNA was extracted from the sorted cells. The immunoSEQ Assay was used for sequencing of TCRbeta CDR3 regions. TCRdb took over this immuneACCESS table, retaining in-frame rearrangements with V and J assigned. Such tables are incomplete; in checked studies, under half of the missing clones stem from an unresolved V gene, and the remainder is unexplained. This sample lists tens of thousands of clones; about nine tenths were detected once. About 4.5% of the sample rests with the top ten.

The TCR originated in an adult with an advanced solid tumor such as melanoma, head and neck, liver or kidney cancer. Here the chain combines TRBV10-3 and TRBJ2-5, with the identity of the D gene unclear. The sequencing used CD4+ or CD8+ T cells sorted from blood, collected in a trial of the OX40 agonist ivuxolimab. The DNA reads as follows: TGTGCCATCAGTGACTCGGTTCAAGAGACCCAGTACTTC. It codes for CAISDSVQETQYF.